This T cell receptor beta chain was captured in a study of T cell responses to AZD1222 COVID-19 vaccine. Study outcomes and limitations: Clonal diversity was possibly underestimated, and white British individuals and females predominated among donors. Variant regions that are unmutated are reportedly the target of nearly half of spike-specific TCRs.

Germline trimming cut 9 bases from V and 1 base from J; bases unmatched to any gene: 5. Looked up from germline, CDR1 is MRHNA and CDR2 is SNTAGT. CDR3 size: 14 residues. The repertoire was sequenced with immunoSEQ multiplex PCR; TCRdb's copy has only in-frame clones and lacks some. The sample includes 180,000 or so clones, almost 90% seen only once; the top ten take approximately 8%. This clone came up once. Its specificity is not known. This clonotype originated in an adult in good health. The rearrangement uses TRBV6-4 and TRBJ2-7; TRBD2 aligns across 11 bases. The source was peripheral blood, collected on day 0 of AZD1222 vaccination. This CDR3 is CASPLAGGSYEQYF. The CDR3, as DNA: TGTGCCAGTCCTCTAGCGGGGGGTTCCTACGAGCAGTACTTC.